The next 22 T cell receptor beta chains were all read from a single sample in a study of T-cell reconstitution after alpha-beta-depleted transplantation in children. Library preparation (for TCRbeta) was performed with unique molecular identifiers. TCRdb itself ran the PCR reads through MiXCR, one entry per CDR3 protein. The table has almost 500,000 distinct CDR3 sequences, roughly an eighth seen once. The sequences come from PBMCs from the stem cell graft donor, collected from the stem cell graft. These receptors came from a human donor who donated a stem cell graft to a child with combined immunodeficiency.

The table lists this clonotype with many counts. The rearrangement links TRBV29-1 to TRBJ2-5; 7 bases line up with TRBD2. V shed 3 bases, J shed 5 bases, and the junction held 6 bases outside the gene matches. This CDR3 contains 13 residues. The V gene's germline CDR1 is SQVTM and CDR2 ANQGSEA. The CDR3: CSVDELRGETQYF. The CDR3 DNA reads TGCAGCGTTGATGAGTTGCGGGGGGAGACCCAGTACTTC. Using reference TRBV29-1 and TRBJ2-5 for the parts outside the CDR3, the full variable domain is SAVISQKPSRDICQRGTSLTIQCQVDSQVTMMFWYRQQPGQSLTLIATANQGSEATYESGFVIDKFPISRPNLTFSTLTVSNMSPEDSSIYLCSVDELRGETQYFGPGTRLLVL.

The table lists this clonotype with a few counts. The chain combines TRBV5-1 with TRBJ2-7; 7 bases are shared with TRBD1. Germline assignment: CDR1 SGHRS and CDR2 YFSETQ. V gave up 4 bases and J gave up 3 bases; unmatched junction bases: 7. The CDR3 totals 14 residues. The CDR3 reads CASSLRTGLYEQYF. CDR3 nucleotides: TGCGCCAGCAGCCTCCGGACAGGCCTCTACGAGCAGTACTTC.

This chain joins TRBV6-2 or TRBV6-3 and TRBJ1-3; TRBD1 aligns across 7 bases. Germline V gene sequence: CDR1 MNHEY, CDR2 SVGEGT. V shed 7 bases and J 8 bases; nucleotides not matched to a gene: 11. The CDR3 is made up of 14 amino acids. The CDR3 reads CASNTRTGGDTIYF. The CDR3 nucleotides read TGTGCCAGCAACACCCGGACAGGAGGAGACACCATATATTTT.

At least ten counts were recorded for this clonotype. The chain couples TRBV7-3 to TRBJ2-1; D tentatively reads TRBD1 or TRBD2 (5 bases each). CDR3 length: 14 amino acids. Trimming pared 2 bases from V and 15 bases from J, leaving 20 bases between. Per germline, CDR1 SGHTA and CDR2 FQGTGA. The CDR3 sequence is CASSLPTGATPLFF. The CDR3 DNA sequence: TGTGCCAGCAGCTTACCGACCGGGGCTACGCCGCTGTTCTTC.

This clonotype was observed a few times. As DNA, the CDR3 is TGTGCCAGCACCGCAGCGGGAGGTTCCAAAAACATTCAGTACTTC. Translated: CASTAAGGSKNIQYF. This chain links TRBV13 with TRBJ2-4; 9 bases fit TRBD2. The CDR3 spans 15 residues. The V gene's germline CDR1 is PRHDT and CDR2 FYEKMQ (reference sequence). V lost 7 bases to trimming and J lost 2 bases; unmatched junction nucleotides: 6.

This clonotype was counted between two and nine times. The chain carries TRBV4-3 and TRBJ2-1; D may be TRBD1 or TRBD2 (5 bases each). The germline gives CDR1 LGHNA, CDR2 YSLEER. Trimming shortened V by 1 base and J by 5 bases, and 12 bases separated the two germline ends. The CDR3 loop spans 15 amino acids. In nucleotides, the CDR3 is TGCGCCAGCAGCCAAGGGTCCTCGGGACACAATGAGCAGTTCTTC. It codes for CASSQGSSGHNEQFF.

The table lists this clonotype with a few counts. This chain's CDR3 is CASSPGTTTGELFF. CDR3 bases: TGTGCCAGCAGCCCCGGGACAACCACCGGGGAGCTGTTTTTT. The J gene is TRBJ2-2, the V gene TRBV27, with D maybe TRBD1 (6 bases). With 6 bases removed from V and 4 bases from J, the gap between germline ends came to 12 bases. The CDR3 has 14 residues. CDR1 is MNHEY, CDR2 SMNVEV, per germline (reference sequence).

Only a few counts were recorded for this clonotype. The chain carries TRBV6-2 or TRBV6-3 and TRBJ2-3, with D perhaps given as TRBD1 or TRBD2 (5 bases each). Trimming pared 6 bases from V and 4 bases from J, leaving 11 bases between. Germline loops: CDR1 MNHEY, CDR2 SVGEGT. The CDR3 length is 13 residues. CDR3: CASRTTGPDTQYF. The CDR3 DNA reads TGTGCCAGCAGGACTACGGGGCCAGATACGCAGTATTTT.

The table lists this clonotype with a few counts. This CDR3 is CAWSVPRTGFYEQYF. The CDR3 nucleotides are TGTGCCTGGAGTGTACCGAGGACAGGGTTTTACGAGCAGTACTTC. The chain couples TRBV30 to TRBJ2-7; 8 nucleotides agree with TRBD1. The CDR3 extends over 15 amino acids. Trimming at V came to 0 bases and at J to 4 bases, leaving 8 bases not matched to a gene. Per the germline V gene, CDR1 is GTSNPN and CDR2 is SVGIG (reference sequence).

This chain uses TRBV7-2 with TRBJ1-1; D gene ambiguous. V lost 1 base and J 4 bases, leaving 10 bases between the germline ends. The CDR3 consists of 14 residues. The germline gives CDR1 SGHTA, CDR2 FQGNSA. CDR3 protein: CASSLVVRTTEAFF. CDR3 sequence (DNA): TGTGCCAGCAGCTTAGTTGTCCGGACCACTGAAGCTTTCTTT.

This clonotype has more than one count but fewer than ten. The gene calls are TRBV9 and TRBJ2-1; D is possibly TRBD2 (6 bases). The CDR3 sequence is 17 residues long. Germline V gene data show CDR1 as SGDLS and CDR2 as YYNGEE. V was pared by 2 bases and J by 1 base, with 16 bases between. This CDR3 is CASSVSTSPRSYNEQFF. The CDR3 DNA sequence: TGTGCCAGCAGCGTGTCTACTAGCCCTAGATCCTACAATGAGCAGTTCTTC.

There are many counts of this clonotype. The J gene is TRBJ2-7, the V gene TRBV7-2; D gene uncertain. The V and J ends lost 3 bases and 2 bases respectively, with 8 bases between them. CDR3 size: 13 residues. Germline V gene sequence: CDR1 SGHTA, CDR2 FQGNSA. In DNA, the CDR3 is TGTGCCAGCAGCTTGACGGCAACCTACGAGCAGTACTTC. It specifies CASSLTATYEQYF.

This clonotype was detected ten times or more. The chain has TRBV18 and TRBJ1-1; 8 positions agree with TRBD1. J was trimmed by 1 base and V by 5 bases; bases with no gene match: 3. CDR3 length: 14 residues. Germline loops: CDR1 KGHSH, CDR2 LQKENI. The CDR3 region is CASSDRGPNTEAFF. CDR3 sequence (DNA): TGTGCCAGCTCAGACAGGGGACCGAACACTGAAGCTTTCTTT.

This clonotype has at least ten counts. The chain employs TRBV10-3 and TRBJ1-4; D not certain. CDR1 is ENHRY, CDR2 SYGVKD, per germline. This CDR3 has 13 residues. Trimming stripped 0 bases from V and 8 bases from J, with 7 bases between. The CDR3 reads CAISESGPEKLFF. The CDR3, as DNA: TGTGCCATCAGTGAGTCAGGCCCCGAAAAACTGTTTTTT.

This clonotype has a count of ten or more. The chain carries TRBV12-3 or TRBV12-4 and TRBJ2-1; 8 bases map to TRBD2. Germline trimming cut 7 bases from V and 4 bases from J; bases unmatched to any gene: 12. The CDR3 loop spans 16 amino acids. The CDR3 nucleotides are TGTGCCAGCACTCCGGGGGCGGGAGGCGGTTACAATGAGCAGTTCTTC. Encoded protein: CASTPGAGGGYNEQFF.

This rearrangement joins TRBV29-1 to TRBJ2-7, with 9 bases matching TRBD1. From germline, CDR1 is SQVTM and CDR2 ANQGSEA. The V gene end was trimmed by 3 bases and the J gene end by 0 bases; junction bases not matched to a gene: 6. This CDR3 spans 15 amino acids. The CDR3 region has the DNA TGCAGCGTTGAGGCGGACAGGGGCCTCTCCTACGAGCAGTACTTC. It encodes CSVEADRGLSYEQYF.

This clonotype was seen more than once but under ten times. The chain combines TRBV6-2 or TRBV6-3 with TRBJ1-5, with D tentatively TRBD1 (6 bases). CDR1 and CDR2 from the germline V gene are MNHEY and SVGEGT. CDR3 size: 14 residues. Trimming removed 2 bases from V and 6 bases from J, with 11 bases in between. CDR3 in DNA: TGTGCCAGCAGTTACGTCCCAGGGGCTCAGCCCCAGCATTTT. Translation gives CASSYVPGAQPQHF.

This clonotype was seen a handful of times. The chain carries TRBV5-1 and TRBJ2-6, with D perhaps TRBD1 (5 bases). Germline V gives CDR1 SGHRS, CDR2 YFSETQ. This CDR3 spans 16 amino acids. V gave up 1 base and J gave up 0 bases, with 8 bases separating them. CDR3 nucleotides: TGCGCCAGCAGCTTGACAGGTGTCTCTGGGGCCAACGTCCTGACTTTC. Its translation is CASSLTGVSGANVLTF.

This clonotype was detected ten times or more. V usage is TRBV7-9 and J usage is TRBJ1-2, with 7 nucleotides matching TRBD1. The CDR3 extends over 19 amino acids. Per the germline V gene, CDR1 is SEHNR and CDR2 is FQNEAQ (reference sequence). The junction had 16 bases not matched to a gene; V was cut back by 3 bases and J by 0 bases. CDR3 nucleotides: TGTGCCAGCAGCTTCATGTTCGACAGGGAAGAAGGTCCTAACTATGGCTACACCTTC. Translating it yields CASSFMFDREEGPNYGYTF.

The rearrangement links TRBV5-1 to TRBJ2-2; no clear D. This CDR3 is built from 17 residues. In germline, CDR1 is SGHRS, CDR2 YFSETQ. Deletions cut 0 bases from V and 6 bases from J, with 18 bases between. The CDR3 sequence: CASSLDRAAKLAGELFF. The CDR3 DNA reads as TGCGCCAGCAGCTTGGATCGGGCCGCTAAACTCGCCGGGGAGCTGTTTTTT.

The rearrangement links TRBV7-2 to TRBJ2-6, with 8 bases matching TRBD1. J gave up 2 bases and V 5 bases, and 8 bases lay outside the gene matches. The CDR3 is made up of 17 amino acids. Germline V CDR1 and CDR2: SGHTA, FQGNSA. As DNA, the CDR3 is TGTGCCAGCAGCCGAGGCCCGACAGGGGCTGGGGCCAACGTCCTGACTTTC. The encoded protein is CASSRGPTGAGANVLTF.

Many counts were recorded for this clonotype. The chain links TRBV24-1 to TRBJ2-5; perhaps TRBD1 as D (5 bases). There are 15 residues in the CDR3. Germline CDR1 and CDR2: KGHDR and SFDVKD. The V gene lost 4 bases and the J gene lost 1 base, with 12 bases spanning the gap. The CDR3 DNA is TGTGCCACCAGTGAGCTGACAGTAGGCCAAGAGACCCAGTACTTC. It encodes CATSELTVGQETQYF.